This T cell receptor (beta chain) stems from a study of blood T cells in healthy people across ages. Study-level points and caveats: Percentage of naive T cells showed a strong correlation with TCR beta diversity. Shifts in expanded clonotypes may have been confounded by donor CMV status, which was unknown.

This CDR3 is 13 amino acids long. The germline V and J ends were trimmed by 3 bases and 6 bases, with 11 bases remaining between them. Germline lookup yields CDR1 SGHDN and CDR2 FVKESK. To note about this clonotype: The antigen is undetermined.

Researchers isolated at least 6 million PBMCs per sample. It was with a sample-barcoded 5' primer and a J-beta primer mix that a second PCR of roughly 7 to 12 cycles was run. TCRdb processed the 5' RACE reads anew with MiXCR; each CDR3 protein has one entry. The sample lists fewer than 900,000 distinct CDR3 sequences; roughly 49% were seen once. The receptor comes from a woman aged 60 to 75 in good health. The sequencing input was blood. The rearrangement uses TRBV14 and TRBJ2-5, with a tentative D call TRBD1 (6 bases). The CDR3 protein is CASSHRDTKTQYF. CDR3 in DNA: TGTGCCAGCAGCCACCGGGACACAAAGACCCAGTACTTC. Supplemented by reference TRBV14 and TRBJ2-5, the full variable domain reads EAGVTQFPSHSVIEKGQTVTLRCDPISGHDNLYWYRRVMGKEIKFLLHFVKESKQDESGMPNNRFLAERTGGTYSTLKVQPAELEDSGVYFCASSHRDTKTQYFGPGTRLLVL.